The entry below gives a single T cell receptor beta chain sequence along with its context. The sample comes from a study of blood T cell repertoires in COVID-19. Study-wide context: The United States, Italy and Spain provided the acute and convalescent COVID-19 samples. In each case, the material was cDNA or gDNA derived from T cells, B-cell-depleted T cells, or PBMCs.

The CDR3 has 16 amino acids. CDR1 is SGHTS and CDR2 is YDEGEE in the germline V gene. After removal of 4 bases from V and 6 bases from J, the junction contained 14 bases not matched to a gene. In the original analysis: Quantification of nucleated cells was approximated via reference gene primer amplification. The method was immunoSEQ multiplex PCR; TCRdb's version includes in-frame clones alone and lacks a portion of them. V, J and clone size reflect that table, while D and trimming were determined from the DNA. Of around 200,000 clones in the sample, roughly 81% were seen once. The sequence came from a woman aged 80 or older with acute or convalescent COVID-19. The rearrangement uses TRBV5-8 and TRBJ1-2, with 8 positions matching TRBD1. Input material: peripheral blood. The CDR3, as DNA: TGTGCCAGCAGCCGGACAGGGAAGAAAGGTGTTGATGGCTACACCTTC. This encodes CASSRTGKKGVDGYTF. Full variable domain (remainder filled in from reference TRBV5-8 and TRBJ1-2): EAGVTQSPTHLIKTRGQQATLRCSPISGHTSVYWYQQALGLGLQFLLWYDEGEERNRGNFPPRFSGRQFPNYSSELNVNALELEDSALYLCASSRTGKKGVDGYTFGSGTRLTVV.